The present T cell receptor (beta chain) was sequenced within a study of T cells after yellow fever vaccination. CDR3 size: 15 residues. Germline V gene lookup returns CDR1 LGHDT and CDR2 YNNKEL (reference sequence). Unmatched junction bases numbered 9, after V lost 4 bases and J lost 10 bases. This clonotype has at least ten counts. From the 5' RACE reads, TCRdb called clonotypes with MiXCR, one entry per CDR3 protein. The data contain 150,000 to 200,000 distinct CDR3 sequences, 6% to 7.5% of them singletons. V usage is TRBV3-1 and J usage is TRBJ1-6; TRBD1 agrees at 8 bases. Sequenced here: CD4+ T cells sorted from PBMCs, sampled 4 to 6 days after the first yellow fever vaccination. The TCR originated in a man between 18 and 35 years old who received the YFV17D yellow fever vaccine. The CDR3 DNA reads TGTGCCAGCAGCCCATCAACAGGGGGAGGCTCACCCCTCCACTTT. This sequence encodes CASSPSTGGGSPLHF.